This T cell receptor (beta chain) came from a study of blood T cell repertoires in COVID-19. Study in general: Collection of acute and convalescent COVID-19 samples took place in the United States, Italy and Spain. T cells, B-cell-depleted T cells, or PBMCs provided the cDNA or gDNA that served as material.

Trimming cost V 0 bases and J 8 bases, with 16 bases left between them. The CDR3 totals 15 residues. Germline V gene data show CDR1 as MGHRA and CDR2 as YSYEKL. In the original processing: The authors estimated nucleated cell counts from reference gene primer amplification. TCRdb's copy holds only in-frame clones and misses some; the assay was immunoSEQ multiplex PCR. That table gives V, J and clone size, and the DNA gave D and trimming. Of under 150,000 clones listed, 60% to 80% are singletons. This TCR was sampled from a man between 45 and 60 years old with active or convalescent COVID-19. The chain combines TRBV4-1 with TRBJ1-2; weak D call: TRBD1 (5 bases). What was sequenced was peripheral blood. The chain's CDR3 is CASSQDTGLSSGYTF. The CDR3 DNA reads TGCGCCAGCAGCCAAGACACGGGACTCAGCAGCGGCTACACCTTC.